This TCR beta chain was documented in a study of cytomegalovirus exposure and HLA in healthy donors (dated by TCRdb to the late 2010s). Regarding the complete study: An earlier analysis of approximately 640 of the donors reported 276 Gb of sequence data and around 120 million unique TCR beta sequences from some 180 million T cells. An early release that covered several hundred HLA-typed donors contained approximately 300 gigabases of sequencing data and 80 million or so unique TCR sequences. Of the roughly 390 genotyped donors, roughly 76% were placed in the genetic ancestry cluster associated with self-reported Caucasian donors. The study aimed to test whether cataloging public T cell receptors could reveal signatures of past pathogen exposure. Using immunosequencing, the study profiled T cell repertoires from around 670 subjects and related those repertoires to cytomegalovirus serostatus. Besides the first cohort of approximately 670 subjects, a separate validation cohort made up of 120 different subjects was used. To predict cytomegalovirus infection status, the study combined high-throughput TCR immunosequencing, statistical association of individual TCRs with disease status, and machine learning. A later analysis re-examined previously published TCR beta repertoires from 600 to 700 donors and added high-resolution HLA genotyping to investigate patterns of TCR occurrence. The later analysis used no new phenotypic data to find candidate immune exposures, relying instead on TCR beta sequences and their occurrence across donors. An earlier analysis of 500 to 650 of the donors applied high-throughput TCR beta sequencing to assess whether each TCR beta V gene segment acted as functional or pseudogenic. Alongside the repertoire data, information on donor age, sex, ethnicity and CMV serostatus was compiled. A later genetic analysis used genome-wide SNP genotypes for about 65% of the 666 donors, treating that subset as a discovery cohort. Every repertoire in the discovery cohort had been generated on one and the same sequencing platform. HLA typing included class I and class II loci at four-digit resolution. The number of typed donors differed by locus: roughly 620-640 for A, B, C, DRB1 and DQB1; 522 for DQA1; about 600 for DPA1; and approximately 450 for DPB1. A handful of DR-DQ haplotypes were handled as single units for association and clustering because linkage in the cohort was strong. Across 300 to 500 genotyped donors of the cohort, an average of approximately 200,000 unique TCR beta nucleotide sequences per donor were sequenced, and roughly 18% of those sequences were non-productive.

Results the study describes overall, beyond this receptor: A further reported finding was that TCR beta sequences accurately predicted the HLA-A and HLA-B alleles for most subjects in the first cohort. Correlated functional status among segregating V segments might be attributable to linkage disequilibrium, but an unknown experimental factor could not be ruled out. Specific HLA alleles were associated with 15,000 to 20,000 TCR beta sequences at a false discovery rate of 0.05 in a later analysis. In a later analysis, TCR association rates were found to vary across HLA loci, with the most associated TCRs seen for DRB1 alleles and the fewest for HLA-C alleles. Across donors, most TCR sequences were observed very rarely, whereas some public TCRs were present in many individuals. Because counts were too low, about 15 rarely observed V segments, including chromosome 9 orphons, were left out of the earlier analysis of some 640 of the donors. Only TCR beta chains were sequenced in this cohort, and the absence of alpha or paired-chain data limited detectable features. In a later genetic analysis, a missense DCLRE1C variant was associated with V-gene and J-gene trimming of TCR beta chains, and the association was replicated in an independent cohort. CMV serostatus was the only immune exposure information available for the cohort. Compared with equally common non-associated chains, HLA-associated TCR beta chains in a later analysis were more clonally expanded and had lower generation probabilities. When HLA alleles, especially DR and DQ, strongly co-occurred, attributing TCR associations to individual alleles was difficult. An earlier analysis of approximately 530 of the donors showed that most TCR beta V segments appeared in productive rearrangements either about 87% or about 30% of the time, which broadly matched IMGT annotations. According to a later analysis, parvovirus B19, influenza, CMV and Epstein-Barr virus appeared linked to several top co-occurrence clusters. Most CMV-associated TCR beta chains appeared to be HLA-restricted in a later analysis, and the HLA associations seemed to be driven largely by CMV exposure. Three of the identified cytomegalovirus-associated TCR beta chains were confirmed in vitro to be specific for cytomegalovirus antigens. Because some donors lacked HLA typing at each locus, the association tests relied only on the typed subset. A group of highly shared sequence variants was considered likely to be a technical artifact of the sequencing pipeline. Cytomegalovirus status was reported to be diagnosed by the classifier with high specificity and sensitivity in both the original and validation cohorts. According to the authors, the approach could potentially be generalized to other disease states and immunological phenotypes. Compared with the roughly 600-donor mean, donors in an Asian-associated ancestry cluster had fewer N-insertions in productive TCRs, according to a later genetic analysis. Sequencing depth was assumed to be roughly uniform across donors in the presence/absence analyses, though that assumption may not hold. The study listed 170 or so TCR beta chains as associated with cytomegalovirus.

In total, over 600 healthy bone marrow donors made up the cohort. Cohort members were all nominally healthy when sampled, although unrecorded immune exposures were likely present. The donor tested CMV seronegative, placing the donor among the 350 or so seronegative members of the cohort. A peripheral blood sample was provided by each donor, and peripheral blood mononuclear cells were used for TCR beta sequencing. Genomic DNA was extracted from the blood cell samples with the Qiagen DNeasy Blood Extraction Kit. A remark on this clone: What antigen it recognizes has not been identified. No much larger clonotype is one base removed from it; base qualities were not supplied.

Library preparation employed the immunoSEQ multiplex PCR assay. For the multiplex PCR, a mixture combining 60 forward primers for TCR Vbeta segments and 13 reverse primers for TCR Jbeta segments was used. A multiplex PCR assay on genomic DNA amplified the CDR3 region of rearranged TCR beta genes. Amplified TCR beta libraries were sequenced as 87-base-pair reads on the Illumina HiSeq System. On the study's bioinformatics: A later analysis tallied tens of millions of unique TCR beta chains across the 700 or so repertoires, and approximately 11 million of those chains were shared by two or more donors. A nearest-neighbor algorithm error-corrected the raw reads and collapsed the reads into unique sequences, merging closely related sequences to remove PCR and sequencing errors. Alignment of CDR3 sequences to IMGT reference sequences was used to assign V, D and J gene segments. Each retained sequence needed at least a six-nucleotide match to both a V gene segment and a J gene segment. Rearrangements were classified as productive when the CDR3 lacked stop codons and remained in frame with V and J, and all other rearrangements were classified as non-productive. CDR3 was defined according to IMGT convention as the region running from the second conserved V-encoded cysteine to the conserved J-encoded phenylalanine. The earlier analysis of about 570 of the donors excluded any sequence lacking an unambiguous match to a single V gene segment. An earlier analysis of approximately 590 of the donors called V segments functional above 56.7% productive rearrangements and segregating when the between-donor standard deviation exceeded 5%. To diagnose cytomegalovirus status from the catalog of TCR beta chain sequences, a statistical classification framework was built. V and J gene assignment, in a later analysis, came from comparing TCR nucleotide sequences with IMGT/GENE-DB human TR gene sequences. In a later analysis, CDR3 sequences and most-parsimonious VDJ recombination scenarios were assigned using the TCRdist pipeline. In a later analysis, each TCR beta chain was defined by its CDR3 amino acid sequence together with its V-gene family, and reads without a unique V-gene family were excluded. In a later analysis, 550 to 650 highly shared, low-generation-probability nucleotide sequences were removed to address suspected cross-contamination and a sequencing artifact. A later analysis calculated a clonal expansion index for each public chain from normalized within-repertoire ranks of inferred template counts. In a later analysis, generation probabilities were computed with a VDJ recombination model fitted to out-of-frame rearrangements, and the resulting probabilities were checked against IGoR. Hypergeometric tests were used in a later analysis to score TCR-TCR, TCR-HLA and TCR-CMV co-occurrence, with a repertoire-size bias correction applied to the TCR pairs. False discovery rates were estimated in a later analysis by permuting HLA or CMV assignments 20 times. In a later analysis, co-occurring TCRs were grouped using DBSCAN, and TCRdist sequence similarity was added for clustering within HLA-allele-positive subsets. Co-occurrence clustering excluded repertoires with fewer than 30,000 or more than 120,000 public chains, plus five with anomalous nucleotide sharing. TCRdb stores this immuneACCESS table with in-frame sequences only. Part of the clones is absent; in the studies checked, under half of the shortfall reflects unresolved V genes, and no reason is known for the rest. The D gene and trimming were derived from the DNA, and the V and J assignments and clone size from that table. This sample has tens of thousands of clones in its table, and roughly four fifths of those were observed once. The ten largest make up around 3.4% of the sample.

The TCR comes from a man in his thirties or forties in good health and CMV-seronegative. The sequencing sample was made of PBMCs.

Here is the DNA: TGTGCCAGCAGCTTCGGACAGGGGAGCTCCTACAATGAGCAGTTCTTC. This translates into CASSFGQGSSYNEQFF. The chain couples TRBV11-2 to TRBJ2-1; a stretch of 9 junction bases matches TRBD1. The CDR3 spans 16 residues, from the cysteine through the phenylalanine. The kept DNA is CDR3 alone, 48 bases in frame from the first base. V lost 3 bases and J lost 0 bases, and the count of bases not matched to a germline gene is 3. CDR1 SGHAT and CDR2 FQNNGV are derived from the germline V gene. Where the CDR3 stops, the reference TRBV11-2 and TRBJ2-1 genes take over; the full variable domain is EAGVAQSPRYKIIEKRQSVAFWCNPISGHATLYWYQQILGQGPKLLIQFQNNGVVDDSQLPKDRFSAERLKGVDSTLKIQPAKLEDSAVYLCASSFGQGSSYNEQFFGPGTRLTVL.